This is a list of T cell receptor beta chains from one sample in a study of T cells after yellow fever vaccination. MiXCR, applied by TCRdb to the 5' RACE reads, yields one record per CDR3 protein. The repertoire holds 200,000 to 250,000 distinct CDR3 sequences, with less than 9% as singletons. The sequenced sample was CD4+ T cells sorted from PBMCs, obtained 15 days after the yellow fever booster vaccination. The receptors stem from a man in his thirties or forties who received the YFV17D yellow fever vaccine. Both conserved end residues are part of each CDR3. Fields, in order: V gene, J gene, CDR3 protein.

v_gene: TRBV4-3; j_gene: TRBJ2-3; CDR3aa: CASSQKWWDRSSTDTQYF
v_gene: TRBV7-2; j_gene: TRBJ1-6; CDR3aa: CASSSSLGPGNSPLHF
v_gene: TRBV11-2; j_gene: TRBJ2-1; CDR3aa: CASSLAWTSGYNEQFF
v_gene: TRBV5-1; j_gene: TRBJ2-7; CDR3aa: CASSAENSYEQYF
v_gene: TRBV7-2; j_gene: TRBJ1-5; CDR3aa: CASGLSEGVPQHF
v_gene: TRBV2; j_gene: TRBJ2-7; CDR3aa: CASTQFQTSGAYEQYF
v_gene: TRBV7-9; j_gene: TRBJ2-1; CDR3aa: CASSLAQGEGHNEQFF
v_gene: TRBV14; j_gene: TRBJ1-1; CDR3aa: CASRTSMNTEAFF
v_gene: TRBV5-1; j_gene: TRBJ2-2; CDR3aa: CASSLGDRARGELFF
v_gene: TRBV27; j_gene: TRBJ2-3; CDR3aa: CASSNGGRQDTQYF
v_gene: TRBV12-3/TRBV12-4; j_gene: TRBJ1-1; CDR3aa: CASIPAFF
v_gene: TRBV18; j_gene: TRBJ2-7; CDR3aa: CASADRVPYEQYF
v_gene: TRBV11-2; j_gene: TRBJ2-1; CDR3aa: CASSLDPSGLNEQFF
v_gene: TRBV7-9; j_gene: TRBJ1-2; CDR3aa: CASSLMLAGSYGYTF
v_gene: TRBV3-1; j_gene: TRBJ2-2; CDR3aa: CASNSLAALNTGELFF
v_gene: TRBV20-1; j_gene: TRBJ2-7; CDR3aa: CSATRGTGGSYEQYF
v_gene: TRBV5-1; j_gene: TRBJ2-5; CDR3aa: CASSLDGTRQETQYF
v_gene: TRBV20-1; j_gene: TRBJ2-6; CDR3aa: CSARDPRGGSGDNVLTF
v_gene: TRBV7-2; j_gene: TRBJ1-2; CDR3aa: CASSPPGPGYTF
v_gene: TRBV7-2; j_gene: TRBJ2-7; CDR3aa: CASRGGGSSYEQYF
v_gene: TRBV7-9; j_gene: TRBJ1-6; CDR3aa: CASSLEGQVAPLHF
v_gene: TRBV20-1; j_gene: TRBJ2-1; CDR3aa: CSARVSGRGNEQFF
v_gene: TRBV7-9; j_gene: TRBJ2-1; CDR3aa: CASSLGGTNNEQFF